These 27 T cell receptor beta chains share one sample of origin, sequenced in a study of blood T cell repertoires in COVID-19. Profiled with immunoSEQ multiplex PCR; TCRdb holds only in-frame clones, not every one. The table has more than 250,000 clones, more than 70% seen once; the top ten hold 1.6%. The sample comprised peripheral blood. These receptors were obtained from a woman aged 30 to 39 with COVID-19, enrolled during active disease.

The genes are TRBV7-9 and TRBJ1-1; 8 bases align to TRBD1. V shed 5 bases and J 3 bases; nucleotides not matched to a gene: 5. Germline lookup yields CDR1 SEHNR and CDR2 FQNEAQ (reference sequence). The CDR3 covers 14 residues. The CDR3 nucleotides read TGTGCCAGCAGCGACACAGGGGGGGACACTGAAGCTTTCTTT. It encodes CASSDTGGDTEAFF. The full variable domain, rest sourced from reference TRBV7-9 and TRBJ1-1, is DTGVSQNPRHKITKRGQNVTFRCDPISEHNRLYWYRQTLGQGPEFLTYFQNEAQLEKSRLLSDRFSAERPKGSFSTLEIQRTEQGDSAMYLCASSDTGGDTEAFFGQGTRLTVV.

This rearrangement joins TRBV29-1 to TRBJ1-2; no definite D call. Trimming cost V 4 bases and J 4 bases, with 7 bases left between them. CDR1 SQVTM and CDR2 ANQGSEA come from the germline V gene. The CDR3 runs to 11 residues. Here the CDR3 reads CSVAPPYGYTF. The DNA of the CDR3 is TGCAGCGTTGCTCCCCCCTATGGCTACACCTTC.

The V gene is TRBV18, the J gene TRBJ2-1; maybe TRBD1 (5 bases). The CDR3 runs to 15 residues. Trimming removed 3 bases at V and 4 bases at J, with 13 bases between. Per germline, CDR1 KGHSH and CDR2 LQKENI. The CDR3 sequence: CASSPRTSFYNEQFF. CDR3 sequence (DNA): TGTGCCAGCTCACCCCGGACATCCTTTTACAATGAGCAGTTCTTC.

V gene TRBV5-1 combines with J gene TRBJ2-3; perhaps TRBD1 as D (6 bases). V was clipped by 0 bases and J by 1 base, with 12 bases between them. CDR3 length: 16 residues. Germline V CDR1 and CDR2: SGHRS, YFSETQ. DNA for the CDR3: TGCGCCAGCAGCTTGGAGGGGGTCTTCCGCACAGATACGCAGTATTTT. Translation: CASSLEGVFRTDTQYF.

The count of this clone is one. CDR3 sequence: CATLRDREADTQYF. As DNA, the CDR3 is TGTGCCACCTTGAGGGACAGGGAGGCAGATACGCAGTATTTT. V usage is TRBV10-3 and J usage is TRBJ2-3; 9 nucleotides agree with TRBD1. The V gene end was trimmed by 10 bases and the J gene end by 4 bases; junction bases not matched to a gene: 9. The CDR3 is 14 amino acids. Germline V gives CDR1 ENHRY, CDR2 SYGVKD.

The CDR3 DNA sequence: TGTGCCAGTAGTATTTCCAGCGGGGGGGCGGGTGAGCAGTTCTTC. It translates to CASSISSGGAGEQFF. The rearrangement uses TRBV19 and TRBJ2-1, with 10 bases identical to TRBD2. Trimming cost V 3 bases and J 9 bases; bases outside gene matches: 8. From germline, CDR1 is LNHDA and CDR2 SQIVND (reference sequence). CDR3 length: 15 amino acids.

The CDR3 DNA reads TGTGCCAGCAGGGCTTCGGACAGATCCTACGAGCAGTACTTC. Protein: CASRASDRSYEQYF. This chain links TRBV6-6 with TRBJ2-7; perhaps TRBD1 as D (6 bases). Germline V lookup: CDR1 MNHNY, CDR2 SVGAGI (reference sequence). Trimming stripped 6 bases from V and 1 base from J, with 13 bases between. The CDR3 loop spans 14 amino acids.

The chain carries TRBV3-1 (or the pseudogene TRBV3-2) and TRBJ2-1; D ambiguous. CDR1 LGHDT and CDR2 YNNKEL come from the germline V gene (reference sequence). CDR3 length: 18 amino acids. V was pared by 4 bases and J by 1 base, with 20 bases between. The CDR3 loop is CASSPSSTRGMSYNEQFF. In nucleotides, the CDR3 is TGTGCCAGCAGCCCCTCCTCGACCCGCGGCATGTCCTACAATGAGCAGTTCTTC.

The J gene is TRBJ1-2, the V gene TRBV5-1; 8 nucleotides match TRBD1. The CDR3 is 14 residues long. The germline V gene has CDR1 SGHRS and CDR2 YFSETQ. The V and J ends lost 4 bases and 2 bases, in that order; junction bases with no gene match: 4. CDR3 nucleotide sequence: TGCGCCAGCAGCGTAGACAGGGGCAACTATGGCTACACCTTC. This translates into CASSVDRGNYGYTF.

This sequence joins TRBV7-9 and TRBJ1-2; maybe TRBD1 (5 bases). The CDR3 is 14 amino acids. Trimming left V 2 bases short and J 7 bases short, with 14 bases between. Germline V gives CDR1 SEHNR, CDR2 FQNEAQ (reference sequence). As DNA, the CDR3 is TGTGCCAGCAGCTTAAAAGGGGAAGTAGGTGGCTACACCTTC. It encodes CASSLKGEVGGYTF.

This chain joins TRBV19 and TRBJ2-3; 13 nucleotides agree with TRBD2. The CDR3 runs 17 residues. Trimming cost V 2 bases and J 4 bases; bases outside gene matches: 6. Germline V gene lookup returns CDR1 LNHDA and CDR2 SQIVND (reference sequence). As DNA, the CDR3 is TGTGCCAGTAGTATATTTACTAGCGGGGGGGTAGCAGATACGCAGTATTTT. Amino acids: CASSIFTSGGVADTQYF.

The chain uses TRBV7-8 and TRBJ1-1, with D perhaps matching TRBD1 (6 bases). V shed 4 bases and J shed 3 bases, with 12 bases lying between them. This CDR3 has 14 residues. Germline-derived CDR1 and CDR2 are SGHVS and FQNEAQ. CDR3 DNA: TGTGCCAGCAGCTCACAGGGTGGGGACACTGAAGCTTTCTTT. It encodes CASSSQGGDTEAFF.

CDR3 nucleotide sequence: TGTGCCAGCAGTCCGGGACAGGAGTCTTCACCCCTCCACTTT. It codes for CASSPGQESSPLHF. The chain carries TRBV6-2 or TRBV6-3 and TRBJ1-6; the match to TRBD1 covers 8 bases. Germline V gene lookup returns CDR1 MNHEY and CDR2 SVGEGT. The length of the CDR3 is 14 residues. Trimming cost V 5 bases and J 9 bases; bases outside gene matches: 6.

The V call is TRBV19, the J call TRBJ1-4, with 9 bases lining up with TRBD1. V shed 1 base and J 7 bases; nucleotides not matched to a gene: 4. The CDR3 length is 15 residues. The V gene's germline CDR1 is LNHDA and CDR2 SQIVND (reference sequence). The CDR3 coding sequence is TGTGCCAGTAGTATAGCCCACAGGGGGCGTGAAAAACTGTTTTTT. It translates to CASSIAHRGREKLFF. The full variable domain, its missing parts supplied by reference TRBV19 and TRBJ1-4, is DGGITQSPKYLFRKEGQNVTLSCEQNLNHDAMYWYRQDPGQGLRLIYYSQIVNDFQKGDIAEGYSVSREKKESFPLTVTSAQKNPTAFYLCASSIAHRGREKLFFGSGTQLSVL.

The chain carries TRBV4-1 and TRBJ2-6, with TRBD2 identical over 10 bases. Germline CDR1 is MGHRA and CDR2 is YSYEKL. After removal of 3 bases from V and 2 bases from J, the junction contained 10 bases not matched to a gene. This CDR3 has 19 residues. For the CDR3, the DNA is TGCGCCAGCAGCCAGGCGGGACTAGCGAACGTCCCTGGGGCCAACGTCCTGACTTTC. Amino acid sequence: CASSQAGLANVPGANVLTF.

V usage is TRBV7-8 and J usage is TRBJ2-7; 7 bases agree with TRBD1. The CDR3 sequence is 14 residues long. V was clipped by 1 base and J by 4 bases; unmatched bases: 4. CDR1 is SGHVS, CDR2 FQNEAQ, per germline. CDR3 nucleotide sequence: TGTGCCAGCAGCTTAGGGACAGGCCCTTACGAGCAGTACTTC. Encoded protein: CASSLGTGPYEQYF.

This chain joins TRBV5-4 and TRBJ1-4; D call uncertain. Trimming pared 4 bases from V and 8 bases from J, leaving 15 bases between. CDR1 is SGHNT, CDR2 YYREEE, per germline (reference sequence). The CDR3 runs to 14 residues. CDR3 in DNA: TGTGCCAGCAGCCGGCTACCCCATAGCGAAAAACTGTTTTTT. It encodes CASSRLPHSEKLFF.

The chain uses TRBV30 and TRBJ2-7, with D possibly TRBD1 on 6 matching bases. Trimming removed 0 bases at V and 1 base at J, with 13 bases between. The germline CDR1 and CDR2 sequences are GTSNPN and SVGIG (reference sequence). The CDR3 sequence is 15 residues long. The CDR3 is CAWSVGHQGSYEQYF. CDR3 in DNA: TGTGCCTGGAGTGTTGGACACCAGGGGTCCTACGAGCAGTACTTC. Together with reference TRBV30 and TRBJ2-7, the CDR3 gives the full variable domain: SQTIHQWPATLVQPVGSPLSLECTVEGTSNPNLYWYRQAAGRGLQLLFYSVGIGQISSEVPQNLSASRPQDRQFILSSKKLLLSDSGFYLCAWSVGHQGSYEQYFGPGTRLTVT.

The chain recombines TRBV30 with TRBJ1-5; unclear D gene. Between the trimmed V and J ends, which lost 1 base and 4 bases, there was a span of 8 bases. CDR1 is GTSNPN and CDR2 is SVGIG in the germline V gene (reference sequence). CDR3 length: 13 residues. CDR3 amino acids: CAWSGTGNQPQHF. CDR3 coding DNA: TGTGCCTGGAGTGGGACGGGGAATCAGCCCCAGCATTTT.

The V call is TRBV7-8, the J call TRBJ1-4, with 7 bases identical to TRBD1. From germline, CDR1 is SGHVS and CDR2 FQNEAQ. With 5 bases clipped from V and 3 bases from J, the junction kept 9 bases outside the gene matches. This CDR3 region has 16 residues. DNA for the CDR3: TGTGCCAGCAGCCCCCAGGACAGGCGCGCTAATGAAAAACTGTTTTTT. Its translation is CASSPQDRRANEKLFF.

In DNA, the CDR3 is TGTGCCAGCAGCCCGAGGGGGGGGGCGGGTATAGGAGACACCTTC. Encoded protein: CASSPRGGAGIGDTF. The V gene is TRBV4-2, the J gene TRBJ1-2; D is perhaps TRBD1 (6 bases). Trimming shortened V by 4 bases and J by 12 bases, and 24 bases separated the two germline ends. The CDR3 spans 15 residues. Germline V gene data show CDR1 as LGHNA and CDR2 as YNFKEQ.

This clone was recorded once. This chain joins TRBV10-1 and TRBJ1-6; no reliable D call. The CDR3 contains 15 residues. Trimming took off 4 bases at V and 8 bases at J, with 15 bases between the two ends. Germline V gene sequence: CDR1 WNHNN, CDR2 SYGVQD (reference sequence). CDR3 sequence reads: CASSAYRVPDSPLHF. The DNA for the CDR3 is TGCGCCAGCAGTGCCTACAGAGTTCCGGATTCACCCCTCCACTTT.

The rearrangement uses TRBV19 and TRBJ1-5; 8 positions match TRBD1. The germline CDR1 and CDR2 sequences are LNHDA and SQIVND (reference sequence). J lost 7 bases, V lost 8 bases, and 4 bases had no gene match. This CDR3 is built from 12 residues. DNA for the CDR3: TGTGCCAGTCGACAGGGGACGCAGCCCCAGCATTTT. Translated: CASRQGTQPQHF.

This clone was counted once. This chain uses TRBV2 with TRBJ2-2; D not certain. Germline V lookup: CDR1 SNHLY, CDR2 FYNNEI. The CDR3 is made up of 12 amino acids. V dropped 4 bases and J dropped 6 bases, with 6 bases sitting between them. CDR3 DNA: TGTGCCAGCAGTGGAGTAGCCGGGGAGCTGTTTTTT. It yields the protein CASSGVAGELFF. The whole variable domain, filled in from reference TRBV2 and TRBJ2-2, reads EPEVTQTPSHQVTQMGQEVILRCVPISNHLYFYWYRQILGQKVEFLVSFYNNEISEKSEIFDDQFSVERPDGSNFTLKIRSTKLEDSAMYFCASSGVAGELFFGEGSRLTVL.

The V gene is TRBV7-9, the J gene TRBJ2-5; weak D call: TRBD2 (5 bases). V lost 0 bases and J 3 bases, leaving 14 bases between the germline ends. Per germline, CDR1 SEHNR and CDR2 FQNEAQ (reference sequence). This CDR3 has 16 residues. The CDR3 region is CASSLASRLTKETQYF. As DNA, the CDR3 is TGTGCCAGCAGCTTAGCTTCCCGACTAACTAAAGAGACCCAGTACTTC.

The V gene is TRBV6-5, the J gene TRBJ1-6; D gene uncertain. Trimming left V 6 bases short and J 10 bases short, with 13 bases between. Looked up from germline, CDR1 is MNHEY and CDR2 is SVGAGI. CDR3 length equals 13 residues. The chain's CDR3 is CASSNLGHSPLHF. The DNA for the CDR3 is TGTGCCAGCAGCAACCTTGGGCACTCACCCCTCCACTTT.

The V and J genes are TRBV28 and TRBJ1-1; no reliable D call. The CDR3 contains 13 residues. Per the germline V gene, CDR1 is MDHEN and CDR2 is SYDVKM. Trimming removed 2 bases from V and 1 base from J, with 5 bases in between. The DNA for the CDR3 is TGTGCCAGCAGTTTACCCCAGAACACTGAAGCTTTCTTT. The encoded protein is CASSLPQNTEAFF.